This record looks at one TCR beta chain sequence and its context. Its specificity is unknown. This sample is drawn from a study of OX40 agonist ivuxolimab in advanced cancers. This CDR3 region has 14 residues. Germline assignment: CDR1 SGHKS and CDR2 YYEKEE (reference sequence). V was cut by 4 bases and J by 0 bases, with 11 bases left in between. Study-level points and caveats: The specificity for antigen of the expanded peripheral T cells was not determined.

The timepoints at which blood was sampled were baseline, cycle 4 day 1, and cycle 7 day 1. Repertoires were generated with immunoSEQ multiplex PCR, while TCRdb's copy carries only in-frame clones and drops some. The data contain tens of thousands of clones, around 86% of them singletons. This TCR derives from an adult with an advanced solid tumor such as melanoma, head and neck, liver or kidney cancer. The starting material was CD4+ or CD8+ T cells sorted from blood, obtained in a trial of the OX40 agonist ivuxolimab. The V and J genes are TRBV5-5 and TRBJ2-7; D gene uncertain. CDR3 sequence reads: CASSADGVSYEQYF. CDR3 nucleotide sequence: TGTGCCAGCAGCGCGGACGGTGTCTCCTACGAGCAGTACTTC. Looking up the rest from reference TRBV5-5 and TRBJ2-7 gives the full variable domain: DAGVTQSPTHLIKTRGQQVTLRCSPISGHKSVSWYQQVLGQGPQFIFQYYEKEERGRGNFPDRFSARQFPNYSSELNVNALLLGDSALYLCASSADGVSYEQYFGPGTRLTVT.